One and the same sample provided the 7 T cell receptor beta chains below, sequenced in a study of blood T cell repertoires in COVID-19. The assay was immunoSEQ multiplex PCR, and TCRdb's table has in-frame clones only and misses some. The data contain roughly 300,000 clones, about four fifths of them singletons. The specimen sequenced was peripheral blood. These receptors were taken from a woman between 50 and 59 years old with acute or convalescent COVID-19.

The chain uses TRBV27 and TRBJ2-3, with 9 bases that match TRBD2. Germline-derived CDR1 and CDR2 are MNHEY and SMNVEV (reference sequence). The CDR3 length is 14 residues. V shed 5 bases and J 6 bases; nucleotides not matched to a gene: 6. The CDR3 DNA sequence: TGTGCCAGCAGTCCTATAGCGGGAGTGGATACGCAGTATTTT. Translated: CASSPIAGVDTQYF.

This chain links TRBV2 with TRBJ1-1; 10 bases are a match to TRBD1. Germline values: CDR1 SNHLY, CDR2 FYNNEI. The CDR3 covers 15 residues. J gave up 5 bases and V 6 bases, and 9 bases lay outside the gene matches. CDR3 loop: CASSLDRGRGTEAFF. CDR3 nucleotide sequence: TGTGCCAGCAGCTTAGACAGGGGGCGAGGTACTGAAGCTTTCTTT.

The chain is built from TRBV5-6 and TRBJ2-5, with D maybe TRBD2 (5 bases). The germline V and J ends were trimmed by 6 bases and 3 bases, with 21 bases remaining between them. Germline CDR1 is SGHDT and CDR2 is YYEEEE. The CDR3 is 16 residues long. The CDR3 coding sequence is TGTGCCAGCACCGAAAACGGGGTTACAGTTGAAGAGACCCAGTACTTC. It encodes CASTENGVTVEETQYF.

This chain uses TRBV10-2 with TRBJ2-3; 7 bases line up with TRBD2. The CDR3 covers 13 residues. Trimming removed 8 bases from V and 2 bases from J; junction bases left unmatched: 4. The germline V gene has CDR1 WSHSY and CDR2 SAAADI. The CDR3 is CASRLADTDTQYF. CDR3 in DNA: TGCGCCAGCCGTCTAGCGGACACAGATACGCAGTATTTT.

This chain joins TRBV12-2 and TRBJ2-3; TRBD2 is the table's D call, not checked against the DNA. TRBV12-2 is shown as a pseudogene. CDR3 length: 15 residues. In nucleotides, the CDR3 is TGTGCAAGTCGCTTAGAAACAAGAGGTGCAGATACGCAGTATTTT. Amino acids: CASRLETRGADTQYF.

CDR3 bases: TGCGCCAGCAGCAAAGGGCTAGCGGCTCAAGAGACCCAGTACTTC. It codes for CASSKGLAAQETQYF. The V gene is TRBV4-3, the J gene TRBJ2-5, with 7 bases identical to TRBD2. CDR1 is LGHNA and CDR2 is YSLEER in the germline V gene. The junction had 8 bases not matched to a gene; V was cut back by 5 bases and J by 2 bases. The CDR3 loop spans 15 amino acids.

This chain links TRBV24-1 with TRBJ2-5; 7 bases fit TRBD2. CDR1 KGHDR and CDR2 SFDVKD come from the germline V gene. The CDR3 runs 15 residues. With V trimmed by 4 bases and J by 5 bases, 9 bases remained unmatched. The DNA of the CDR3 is TGTGCCACCAGTGACCCGCGGACTAGTGGGGAGACCCAGTACTTC. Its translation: CATSDPRTSGETQYF.